This T cell receptor beta chain is drawn from a study of CD8 T cells in ankylosing spondylitis (dated by TCRdb to 2017 to 2019). With regard to the full study: The study profiled T cell receptor beta repertoires in healthy donors and ankylosing spondylitis patients to find disease-linked TCR variants. The full study cohort was made up of roughly 25 ankylosing spondylitis patients and 108 healthy donors. Peripheral blood was sampled, and synovial fluid was additionally collected from ankylosing spondylitis patients. Here is what the overall study found, with its caveats: According to the report, matched synovial fluid samples from ankylosing spondylitis patients were significantly enriched for the disease-linked clones. Some TCR beta motif variants had previously been reported in synovial fluid and blood of reactive arthritis patients, which suggested common disease-initiation mechanisms. In peripheral blood, the disease-linked clones were found at relatively low frequencies and had a CD8+ phenotype. A TCR beta motif made up of seven or eight highly homologous amino acid variants appeared to be characteristic of blood from ankylosing spondylitis patients.

According to the germline V gene, CDR1 reads SGDLS and CDR2 reads YYNGEE. Including cysteine and phenylalanine, the CDR3 has 14 amino acids. CDR3 DNA is the only sequence kept; it has 42 bases, read in frame from the first base. A distance of 9 bases separates the germline ends of V and J, which lose 0 bases and 4 bases respectively. Ten or more counts support this clonotype. There is no known antigen for this receptor. Base qualities are not provided; no much larger clone lies one nucleotide away. The reads were generated on an Illumina HiSeq 2500. Quantitative 5'-RACE with molecular barcodes was the method used to prepare the TCR beta libraries. On the study's bioinformatics: To identify disease-linked TCR variants, a new computational method was used, one built on a probabilistic model of VDJ rearrangement. TCRdb passed the public sequencing reads through fastp at Q25 and MiXCR, retaining productive beta sequences. Merged by CDR3 protein, the rows form single entries marked with the most common genes and DNA. The V and J calls, along with clone size, are taken from TCRdb and not from the paper's own processing. A total of more than 35,000 distinct CDR3 sequences appear in this sample, around 2.9% of them only once. About 4.5% of the sample is in the top ten clones.

This sequence originates from a male donor with ankylosing spondylitis or in good health (not recorded which). In this chain, TRBV9 is recombined with TRBJ2-3; the D gene is possibly TRBD1, with 6 bases matching. Sequencing input: blood, either unsorted or a sorted T cell fraction (not recorded which). The nucleotides read TGTGCCAGCAGCGTAGGACAGGTCCCAGATACGCAGTATTTT. Its product reads: CASSVGQVPDTQYF.